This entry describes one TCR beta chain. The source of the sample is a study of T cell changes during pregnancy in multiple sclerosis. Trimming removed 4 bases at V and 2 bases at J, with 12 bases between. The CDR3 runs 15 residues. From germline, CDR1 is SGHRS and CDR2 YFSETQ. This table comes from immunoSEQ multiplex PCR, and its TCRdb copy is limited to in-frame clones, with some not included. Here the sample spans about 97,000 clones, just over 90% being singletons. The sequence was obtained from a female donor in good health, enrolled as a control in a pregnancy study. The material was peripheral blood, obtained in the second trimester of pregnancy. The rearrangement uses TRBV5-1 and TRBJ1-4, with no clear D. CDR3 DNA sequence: TGCGCCAGCAGCCCCCAGGAGGTCACTAATGAAAAACTGTTTTTT. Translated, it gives CASSPQEVTNEKLFF. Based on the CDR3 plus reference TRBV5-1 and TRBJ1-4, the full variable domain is KAGVTQTPRYLIKTRGQQVTLSCSPISGHRSVSWYQQTPGQGLQFLFEYFSETQRNKGNFPGRFSGRQFSNSRSEMNVSTLELGDSALYLCASSPQEVTNEKLFFGSGTQLSVL.